This T cell receptor (beta chain) was identified in a study of shared clonotypes between healthy human individuals. Measured with immunoSEQ multiplex PCR; TCRdb has only the in-frame clones, and not every one. The repertoire consists of just over 2,000,000 clones, with 90% to 95% occurring once and the leading ten covering 0.13%. The count of this clone is one. Trimming pared 0 bases from V and 6 bases from J, leaving 15 bases between. Looked up from germline, CDR1 is GTSNPN and CDR2 is SVGIG (reference sequence). The CDR3 is 14 residues long. Sequencing was performed on naive CD4+ T cells sorted from blood. Documented subset: CD45RA+ positively selected. The receptor comes from a man aged 18 to 30 in good health. The J gene is TRBJ2-7, the V gene TRBV30; possible D gene TRBD2, 6 bases. In DNA form, the CDR3 reads TGTGCCTGGAGTGTAGGTCTCCCCGGGGGCGAGCAGTACTTC. Translated, it gives CAWSVGLPGGEQYF.